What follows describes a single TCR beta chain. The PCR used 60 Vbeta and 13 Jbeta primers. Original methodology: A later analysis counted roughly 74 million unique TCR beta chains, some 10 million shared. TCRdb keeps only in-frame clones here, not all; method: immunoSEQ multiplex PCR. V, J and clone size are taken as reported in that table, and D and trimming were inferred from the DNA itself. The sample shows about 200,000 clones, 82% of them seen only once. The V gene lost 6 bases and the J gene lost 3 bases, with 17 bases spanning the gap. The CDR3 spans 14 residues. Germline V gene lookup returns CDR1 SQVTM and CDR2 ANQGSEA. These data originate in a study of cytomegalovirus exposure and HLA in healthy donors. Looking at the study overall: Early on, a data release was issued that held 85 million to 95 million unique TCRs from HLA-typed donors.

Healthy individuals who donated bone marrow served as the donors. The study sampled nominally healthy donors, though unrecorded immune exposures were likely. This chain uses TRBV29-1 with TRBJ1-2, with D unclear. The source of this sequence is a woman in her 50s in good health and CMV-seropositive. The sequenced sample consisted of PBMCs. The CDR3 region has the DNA TGCAGCGTGGAAACAGCAGAGGGAGACTATGGCTACACCTTC. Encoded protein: CSVETAEGDYGYTF.